The 27 T cell receptor beta chains presented below share a single source sample, sequenced in a study of T-cell reconstitution after alpha-beta-depleted transplantation in children. This sample's TCRbeta library carried unique molecular identifier barcodes. Each CDR3 protein gets one entry after TCRdb re-called the PCR reads with MiXCR. The sample records more than 15,000 distinct CDR3 sequences, about 5.3% being singletons. The sequencing here drew on PBMCs, taken before TCRalphabeta/CD19-depleted stem cell transplant. The receptors derive from a boy between 10 and 17 years old with acute lymphoblastic leukemia, due to receive a stem cell transplant.

This clonotype was seen repeatedly, ten times or more. The rearrangement links TRBV20-1 to TRBJ1-1; possible D gene TRBD1, 5 bases. CDR1 and CDR2 from the germline V gene are DFQATT and SNEGSKA (reference sequence). The CDR3 has 11 amino acids. V was trimmed by 7 bases and J by 8 bases, leaving 14 bases between them. The CDR3 is CSVAPRQEAFF. In nucleotides, the CDR3 is TGCAGTGTAGCACCACGACAGGAAGCTTTCTTT.

This clonotype was observed at least ten times. The rearrangement uses TRBV30 and TRBJ2-7; a possible D gene is TRBD2 (5 bases). The germline CDR1 and CDR2 sequences are GTSNPN and SVGIG (reference sequence). The CDR3 has 13 residues. V dropped 2 bases and J dropped 3 bases, with 11 bases sitting between them. The CDR3 loop is CAWSRGRDYEQYF. CDR3 coding DNA: TGTGCCTGGAGTCGAGGGCGTGACTACGAGCAGTACTTC.

There are many counts of this clonotype. The gene calls are TRBV30 and TRBJ1-5, with a weak D call TRBD1 (6 bases). Per the germline V gene, CDR1 is GTSNPN and CDR2 is SVGIG (reference sequence). V shed 1 base and J shed 0 bases, with 10 bases lying between them. The CDR3 extends over 15 amino acids. The DNA for the CDR3 is TGTGCCTGGAGTGGACAGGTTTATAGCAATCAGCCCCAGCATTTT. Translated: CAWSGQVYSNQPQHF.

In this sample, this clonotype turned up many times. The chain combines TRBV5-8 with TRBJ2-7; the D is unclear. The CDR3 is made up of 13 amino acids. Looked up from germline, CDR1 is SGHTS and CDR2 is YDEGEE. Trimming took 2 bases from V and 3 from J, leaving 9 bases between them. This CDR3 reads CASSFSWFYEQYF. The CDR3 DNA follows: TGTGCCAGCAGCTTCAGTTGGTTCTACGAGCAGTACTTC.

This clonotype showed up many times. The chain combines TRBV5-6 with TRBJ2-7; unclear D gene. Trimming removed 0 bases at V and 7 bases at J, with 17 bases between. Germline V lookup: CDR1 SGHDT, CDR2 YYEEEE. This CDR3 region has 15 residues. The CDR3 DNA is TGTGCCAGCAGCTTGGGCGGTCGGGCCGTGGGGGAGCAGTACTTC. This encodes CASSLGGRAVGEQYF.

Judged by abundance, this clonotype is medium-sized. This chain uses TRBV7-2 with TRBJ1-5; D call uncertain. V was clipped by 2 bases and J by 0 bases, with 8 bases between them. This CDR3 contains 15 residues. From germline, CDR1 is SGHTA and CDR2 FQGNSA. The CDR3 region has the DNA TGTGCCAGCAGCTTAAATGGATATAGCAATCAGCCCCAGCATTTT. Translated, it gives CASSLNGYSNQPQHF.

The sample holds many counts of this clonotype. This chain uses TRBV20-1 with TRBJ1-2; 12 nucleotides match TRBD1. The CDR3 is made up of 14 amino acids. CDR1 DFQATT and CDR2 SNEGSKA come from the germline V gene (reference sequence). The V segment lost 6 bases and the J segment 8 bases; nucleotides outside the gene matches: 10. CDR3 nucleotide sequence: TGCAGTGCCTTCCGGGACAGGGGGCGAAGGGGCTACACCTTC. Amino acid sequence: CSAFRDRGRRGYTF.

This clonotype was observed many times. This chain connects TRBV19 to TRBJ2-1, with TRBD1 matching over 7 bases. Trimming cost V 3 bases and J 3 bases; bases outside gene matches: 5. The CDR3 is 15 amino acids. Germline V lookup: CDR1 LNHDA, CDR2 SQIVND (reference sequence). CDR3 DNA sequence: TGTGCCAGTAGTATCGGGCAGGGGGACTACAATGAGCAGTTCTTC. It codes for CASSIGQGDYNEQFF.

This clonotype has at least ten counts. The rearrangement joins TRBV7-9 to TRBJ2-5; D is tentatively TRBD1 or TRBD2 (5 bases each). V lost 4 bases to trimming and J lost 5 bases, with 17 bases between them. In germline, CDR1 is SEHNR, CDR2 FQNEAQ (reference sequence). This CDR3 comprises 15 residues. The CDR3 reads CASSWGSSAGETQYF. The CDR3 DNA is TGTGCCAGCAGCTGGGGGTCCTCGGCAGGGGAGACCCAGTACTTC.

The gene calls are TRBV2 and TRBJ1-5; D unclear. V was pared by 11 bases and J by 6 bases, with 14 bases between. CDR1 SNHLY and CDR2 FYNNEI come from the germline V gene. This CDR3 comprises 12 residues. The CDR3 sequence is CAFTHGGQPQHF. CDR3 nucleotide sequence: TGTGCCTTCACCCATGGCGGTCAGCCCCAGCATTTT.

This clonotype was recorded many times. V and J are TRBV7-9 and TRBJ2-5; D possibly corresponds to TRBD1 (5 bases). The CDR3 length is 14 residues. The V gene's germline CDR1 is SEHNR and CDR2 FQNEAQ (reference sequence). V was pared by 5 bases and J by 7 bases, with 17 bases between. Here the CDR3 DNA reads TGTGCCAGCAGCCTCCTCGACAGCTCTTGGACCCAGTACTTC. As protein: CASSLLDSSWTQYF.

Ten or more counts support this clonotype. The CDR3 loop is CASRDRGSGELFF. CDR3 DNA: TGTGCCAGCCGGGACAGGGGGTCCGGGGAGCTGTTTTTT. This rearrangement joins TRBV28 to TRBJ2-2; 11 bases align to TRBD1. CDR1 MDHEN and CDR2 SYDVKM come from the germline V gene. V lost 8 bases and J lost 6; bases outside the gene matches: 2. The CDR3 loop spans 13 amino acids.

The sample holds many counts of this clonotype. The chain uses TRBV12-5 and TRBJ2-5; 8 nucleotides agree with TRBD1. Germline V lookup: CDR1 LGHNT, CDR2 FRNRAP. The CDR3 covers 15 residues. After removal of 5 bases from V and 3 bases from J, the junction contained 8 bases not matched to a gene. The CDR3 nucleotides are TGTGCTAGTGGTCTATACCCGGACAGGGAAGAGACCCAGTACTTC. It codes for CASGLYPDREETQYF.

Relative to its sample, this clonotype is medium-sized. The rearrangement links TRBV29-1 to TRBJ1-2, with D unclear. Deletions cut 1 base from V and 0 bases from J, with 6 bases between. The CDR3 totals 13 residues. Germline V gene lookup returns CDR1 SQVTM and CDR2 ANQGSEA. The CDR3 DNA reads as TGCAGCGTTGAAGGGTTTCCTAACTATGGCTACACCTTC. This translates into CSVEGFPNYGYTF.

This clonotype was recorded many times. The chain links TRBV7-2 to TRBJ2-7, with D tentatively TRBD2 (6 bases). V was cut by 2 bases and J by 4 bases, with 9 bases left in between. The CDR3 runs 13 residues. CDR1 and CDR2 (germline): SGHTA, FQGNSA. The CDR3 reads CASSLLADYEQYF. In DNA, the CDR3 is TGTGCCAGCAGCTTATTAGCGGATTACGAGCAGTACTTC.

This clonotype occurred many times. The chain carries TRBV9 and TRBJ1-3; 8 positions match TRBD1. Per germline, CDR1 SGDLS and CDR2 YYNGEE. The CDR3 covers 17 residues. V was clipped by 4 bases and J by 1 base; unmatched bases: 10. The CDR3 DNA is TGTGCCAGCAGCTTCGACCGGGACAGGAAGTCTGGAAACACCATATATTTT. It encodes CASSFDRDRKSGNTIYF. The full variable domain, in which reference TRBV9 and TRBJ1-3 provide the parts outside the CDR3, is DSGVTQTPKHLITATGQRVTLRCSPRSGDLSVYWYQQSLDQGLQFLIQYYNGEERAKGNILERFSAQQFPDLHSELNLSSLELGDSALYFCASSFDRDRKSGNTIYFGEGSWLTVV.

Ten or more counts support this clonotype. V gene TRBV12-3 or TRBV12-4 combines with J gene TRBJ2-7; TRBD1 matches at 11 bases. The CDR3 is made up of 18 amino acids. The V gene end was trimmed by 5 bases and the J gene end by 2 bases; junction bases not matched to a gene: 14. CDR3 DNA sequence: TGTGCCAGCAGTCCCTATCCGGGACAGGGGGTGACCCCCTACGAGCAGTACTTC. This codes for CASSPYPGQGVTPYEQYF.

This clonotype is classed as medium-sized (0.01 to 0.1%). The chain couples TRBV12-3 or TRBV12-4 to TRBJ2-7; D remains unclear. The CDR3 runs to 14 residues. The V and J ends lost 7 bases and 1 base respectively, with 14 bases between them. CDR3 DNA: TGTGCCAGCACGCAACGATCGGGTTCCTACGAGCAGTACTTC. Translation: CASTQRSGSYEQYF.

J is TRBJ1-2 and V is TRBV6-1, with 8 positions matching TRBD1. CDR1 is MNHNS and CDR2 is SASEGT in the germline V gene. V shed 2 bases and J 1 base; nucleotides not matched to a gene: 3. This CDR3 comprises 15 residues. The CDR3 coding sequence is TGTGCCAGCAGTGAACGGACAGGGAGTAACTATGGCTACACCTTC. This gives the protein CASSERTGSNYGYTF.

This clonotype occurred a few times. This chain joins TRBV5-4 and TRBJ1-4; the D is unclear. Germline lookup yields CDR1 SGHNT and CDR2 YYREEE (reference sequence). Trimming pared 1 base from V and 0 bases from J, leaving 10 bases between. The CDR3 has 16 amino acids. CDR3 nucleotides: TGTGCCAGCAGCTTGAGGACGGTAGCAACTAATGAAAAACTGTTTTTT. As protein: CASSLRTVATNEKLFF.

This clonotype showed up many times. The chain joins TRBV18 to TRBJ2-1, with 15 bases fitting TRBD2. CDR1 and CDR2 (germline): KGHSH, LQKENI. CDR3 length: 17 amino acids. The junction had 1 base not matched to a gene; V was cut back by 0 bases and J by 4 bases. In DNA form, the CDR3 reads TGTGCCAGCTCACCACCGGGACTAGCGGGAGGATACAATGAGCAGTTCTTC. Translating it yields CASSPPGLAGGYNEQFF.

At least ten counts were recorded for this clonotype. The chain recombines TRBV24-1 with TRBJ2-1; D might be TRBD2 (5 bases). V was shortened by 3 bases and J by 6 bases, with 14 bases between the two germline ends. From germline, CDR1 is KGHDR and CDR2 SFDVKD. CDR3 size: 15 residues. The CDR3 region has the DNA TGTGCCACCAGTGATGCGCTGAGCGGTCTCAATGAGCAGTTCTTC. Translated: CATSDALSGLNEQFF.

By share, this clonotype counts as medium-sized (0.01 to 0.1%). The chain has TRBV5-5 and TRBJ2-1; the match to TRBD2 covers 10 bases. Looked up from germline, CDR1 is SGHKS and CDR2 is YYEKEE (reference sequence). With V trimmed by 4 bases and J by 11 bases, 12 bases remained unmatched. CDR3 size: 15 residues. The CDR3 DNA follows: TGTGCCAGCAGCCTGACTAGCGGGTGGGAGGGAAAGCAGTTCTTC. It is translated as CASSLTSGWEGKQFF.

This clonotype was observed at least ten times. J is TRBJ1-1 and V is TRBV28, with D maybe TRBD1 (5 bases). Germline loops: CDR1 MDHEN, CDR2 SYDVKM. Trimming pared 8 bases from V and 0 bases from J, leaving 10 bases between. This CDR3 has 13 amino acids. The CDR3 nucleotides read TGTGCCAGCCTTGGGGCCATGAACACTGAAGCTTTCTTT. It translates to CASLGAMNTEAFF.

This clonotype was recorded many times. V gene TRBV4-3 combines with J gene TRBJ1-2; D not certain. CDR3 length: 16 residues. The V and J ends lost 1 base and 4 bases respectively, with 16 bases between them. Germline CDR1 LGHNA, CDR2 YSLEER. The CDR3 is CASSQASGLRVYGYTF. The CDR3 DNA is TGCGCCAGCAGCCAAGCTTCCGGGCTGCGGGTCTATGGCTACACCTTC.

At least ten counts were recorded for this clonotype. The chain carries TRBV10-3 and TRBJ2-7; D assignment may be TRBD1 or TRBD2 (6 bases each). The CDR3 contains 16 residues. Germline loops: CDR1 ENHRY, CDR2 SYGVKD. The V end was cut by 4 bases, the J end by 0 bases, with 16 bases between. DNA for the CDR3: TGTGCCATCAGTGCCAGGGGAAGGGAGGCCTCCTACGAGCAGTACTTC. Its protein is CAISARGREASYEQYF.

This clonotype was found many times. This chain links TRBV4-1 with TRBJ2-3; TRBD1 might be the D (6 bases). Trimming pared 1 base from V and 1 base from J, leaving 6 bases between. CDR3 size: 14 residues. Germline V gene data show CDR1 as MGHRA and CDR2 as YSYEKL. This CDR3 reads CASSQAGGTDTQYF. The CDR3 coding sequence is TGCGCCAGCAGCCAAGCAGGGGGCACAGATACGCAGTATTTT.